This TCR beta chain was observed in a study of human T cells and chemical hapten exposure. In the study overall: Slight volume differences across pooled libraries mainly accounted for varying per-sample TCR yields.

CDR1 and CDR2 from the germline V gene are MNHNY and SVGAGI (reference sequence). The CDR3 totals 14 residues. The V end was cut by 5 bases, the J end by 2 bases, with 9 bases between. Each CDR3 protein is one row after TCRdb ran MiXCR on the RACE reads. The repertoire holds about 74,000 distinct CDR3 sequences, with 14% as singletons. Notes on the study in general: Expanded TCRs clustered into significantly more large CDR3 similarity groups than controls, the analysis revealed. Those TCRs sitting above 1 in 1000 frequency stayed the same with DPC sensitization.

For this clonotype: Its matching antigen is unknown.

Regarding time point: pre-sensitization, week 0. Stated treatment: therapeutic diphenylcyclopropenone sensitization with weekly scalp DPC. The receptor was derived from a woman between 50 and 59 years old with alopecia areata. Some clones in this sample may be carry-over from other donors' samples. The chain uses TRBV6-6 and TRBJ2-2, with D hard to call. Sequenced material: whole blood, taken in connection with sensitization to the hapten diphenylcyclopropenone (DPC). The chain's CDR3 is CASSGRLNTGELFF. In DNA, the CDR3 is TGTGCCAGCAGTGGACGTCTCAACACCGGGGAGCTGTTTTTT.